The present entry profiles one T cell receptor (beta chain) with its context. Antigen unknown. TCRdb's copy holds only in-frame clones and misses some; the assay was immunoSEQ multiplex PCR. This table has about 37,000 clones, 60% to 75% appearing once. This specimen belongs to a study of vaccination effects on CD4 cells after COVID-19. Study summary: Researchers reported culturing two million PBMC in each well, adding about 11 IU/ml IL-2 and about 9.6 ug/ml peptides. Study outcomes and limitations: Clones from infection and from vaccination both contracted markedly late after vaccination. Of the vaccine-induced clones from healthy vaccinees, merely 1 of 255 recognized common cold coronaviruses as well.

Investigators separated out CD4+ T cells once around nine days of culture had passed. The authors exchanged half the medium for IL-2 medium on days 3 and 7. The V and J ends lost 2 bases and 9 bases respectively, with 5 bases between them. CDR3 length equals 11 residues. Germline V gene sequence: CDR1 GTSNPN, CDR2 SVGIG (reference sequence). The sequence derives from a human donor who received a COVID-19 vaccine. The rearrangement joins TRBV30 to TRBJ1-6; D is uncertain. The sequencing used CD4+ T cells from PBMCs cultured without peptide, collected before COVID-19 vaccination. CDR3 DNA: TGTGCCTGGAGTCGGGGTTCACCCCTCCACTTT. Encoded protein: CAWSRGSPLHF. Together with reference TRBV30 and TRBJ1-6, the CDR3 gives the full variable domain: SQTIHQWPATLVQPVGSPLSLECTVEGTSNPNLYWYRQAAGRGLQLLFYSVGIGQISSEVPQNLSASRPQDRQFILSSKKLLLSDSGFYLCAWSRGSPLHFGNGTRLTVT.